These 26 T cell receptor beta chains came from one sample sequenced in a study of cytomegalovirus exposure and HLA in healthy donors (dated by TCRdb to the late 2010s). Library construction relied on the immunoSEQ multiplex PCR assay. For the multiplex PCR, a mixture combining 60 forward primers for TCR Vbeta segments and 13 reverse primers for TCR Jbeta segments was used. Sourced from immuneACCESS, this table was stored by TCRdb with only in-frame sequences that have V and J called. A share of the clones is absent; for the studies checked, an unresolved V gene accounts for under half, and the remainder has no known explanation. This sample has 100,000 to 140,000 clones in its table, and over 75% of those were observed once. The leading ten clones occupy around 2.3% of the sample. The material sequenced was PBMCs. These receptors came from a man in his thirties or forties in good health and CMV-seronegative.

There are a few counts of this clone. The chain carries TRBV4-1 and TRBJ1-1; the D gene is possibly TRBD1 (6 bases). Trimming pared 1 base from V and 6 bases from J, leaving 15 bases between. Germline CDR1 is MGHRA and CDR2 is YSYEKL. The CDR3 extends over 15 amino acids. CDR3 in amino acids: CASSQGSGAGAEAFF. The CDR3 DNA reads TGCGCCAGCAGCCAAGGATCAGGGGCCGGGGCTGAAGCTTTCTTT.

The V gene is TRBV4-1, the J gene TRBJ2-2, with 10 positions matching TRBD1. Unmatched junction bases numbered 6, after V lost 4 bases and J lost 7 bases. The CDR3 has 15 amino acids. Looked up from germline, CDR1 is MGHRA and CDR2 is YSYEKL. The CDR3 loop is CASSPTGGEGGELFF. Written as DNA, the CDR3 is TGCGCCAGCAGCCCGACAGGGGGCGAGGGCGGGGAGCTGTTTTTT.

The CDR3, as DNA: TGTGCCAGCAGCTCCGGACAGGGGGAAGATACGCAGTATTTT. The encoded protein is CASSSGQGEDTQYF. The rearrangement joins TRBV7-9 to TRBJ2-3; 10 nucleotides align to TRBD1. Per the germline V gene, CDR1 is SEHNR and CDR2 is FQNEAQ (reference sequence). This CDR3 spans 14 amino acids. The V and J ends lost 4 bases and 5 bases, in that order; junction bases with no gene match: 3.

This chain links TRBV7-3 with TRBJ2-2, with TRBD1 identical over 7 bases. With 5 bases clipped from V and 0 bases from J, the junction kept 3 bases outside the gene matches. The CDR3 runs 15 residues. Germline loops: CDR1 SGHTA, CDR2 FQGTGA. This chain's CDR3 is CASSLGTANTGELFF. The CDR3 DNA reads TGTGCCAGCAGCCTCGGGACAGCGAACACCGGGGAGCTGTTTTTT.

The chain has TRBV2 and TRBJ2-3; perhaps TRBD2 as D (6 bases). Looked up from germline, CDR1 is SNHLY and CDR2 is FYNNEI. The CDR3 length is 14 residues. The ends were cut back, 2 bases at V and 1 base at J, with 7 bases in the middle. CDR3 amino acids: CASSEWGGTDTQYF. CDR3 in DNA: TGTGCCAGCAGTGAATGGGGGGGCACAGATACGCAGTATTTT.

The chain is built from TRBV9 and TRBJ1-6; perhaps TRBD1 as D (5 bases). Germline V gene data show CDR1 as SGDLS and CDR2 as YYNGEE. The CDR3 runs 16 residues. Between the trimmed V and J ends, which lost 0 bases and 7 bases, there was a span of 14 bases. The CDR3 DNA follows: TGTGCCAGCAGCGTAGAAGGTGGGACTATCAATTCACCCCTCCACTTT. Protein product: CASSVEGGTINSPLHF.

The chain links TRBV5-6 to TRBJ1-1; no reliable D call. The length of the CDR3 is 14 residues. Trimming stripped 0 bases from V and 0 bases from J, with 6 bases between. Germline CDR1 is SGHDT and CDR2 is YYEEEE. The CDR3 here is CASSLVHLNTEAFF. The CDR3, as DNA: TGTGCCAGCAGCTTGGTACATTTGAACACTGAAGCTTTCTTT.

This chain uses TRBV6-5 with TRBJ2-3; 9 nucleotides agree with TRBD2. The germline gives CDR1 MNHEY, CDR2 SVGAGI. The CDR3 consists of 15 residues. V lost 8 bases to trimming and J lost 3 bases; unmatched junction nucleotides: 9. In DNA form, the CDR3 reads TGTGCCAGCGGCTTTAGCGGGAGTCGTACAGATACGCAGTATTTT. Amino acid sequence: CASGFSGSRTDTQYF.

CDR3 sequence reads: CASSMGGSQPQHF. CDR3 sequence (DNA): TGTGCCAGCAGCATGGGGGGGAGCCAGCCCCAGCATTTT. The V and J genes are TRBV7-9 and TRBJ1-5, with a weak D call TRBD1 (5 bases). V shed 5 bases and J shed 7 bases, with 12 bases lying between them. The CDR3 loop spans 13 amino acids. Per the germline V gene, CDR1 is SEHNR and CDR2 is FQNEAQ (reference sequence).

This clone came up a few times. The rearrangement joins TRBV9 to TRBJ1-1, with 10 bases fitting TRBD1. There are 15 residues in the CDR3. Losses at the gene ends were 4 bases for V and 0 bases for J; bases not matched to a gene: 3. CDR1 is SGDLS and CDR2 is YYNGEE in the germline V gene. The CDR3 DNA follows: TGTGCCAGCAGCCCGGGGACAGGGGTGAACACTGAAGCTTTCTTT. Translation gives CASSPGTGVNTEAFF. The complete variable domain, with remaining parts taken from reference TRBV9 and TRBJ1-1, reads DSGVTQTPKHLITATGQRVTLRCSPRSGDLSVYWYQQSLDQGLQFLIQYYNGEERAKGNILERFSAQQFPDLHSELNLSSLELGDSALYFCASSPGTGVNTEAFFGQGTRLTVV.

The rearrangement uses TRBV5-1 and TRBJ2-7, with 9 bases lining up with TRBD2. Germline V gives CDR1 SGHRS, CDR2 YFSETQ. The J segment lost 2 bases and the V segment lost 2 bases, leaving 5 bases of the junction unmatched. There are 15 residues in the CDR3. CDR3 residues: CASSFTRGGTYEQYF. The CDR3 DNA reads TGCGCCAGCAGCTTCACGCGGGGGGGCACCTACGAGCAGTACTTC.

This chain links TRBV4-1 with TRBJ2-7; 7 bases align to TRBD2. Germline values: CDR1 MGHRA, CDR2 YSYEKL. The J segment lost 5 bases and the V segment lost 0 bases, leaving 10 bases of the junction unmatched. The CDR3 sequence is 16 residues long. CDR3 nucleotides: TGCGCCAGCAGCCAAGATCGGGGACTACCTGAAGACGAGCAGTACTTC. Protein sequence: CASSQDRGLPEDEQYF.

The V gene is TRBV30, the J gene TRBJ1-5; D is undetermined. Deletions cut 4 bases from V and 2 bases from J, with 9 bases between. CDR3 size: 13 residues. Germline V gives CDR1 GTSNPN, CDR2 SVGIG (reference sequence). CDR3 coding DNA: TGTGCCTGGAATCCTCGAGGCAATCAGCCCCAGCATTTT. It specifies CAWNPRGNQPQHF.

This rearrangement joins TRBV4-2 to TRBJ2-2, with D possibly TRBD2 on 7 matching bases. With 4 bases removed from V and 0 bases from J, the gap between germline ends came to 15 bases. Looked up from germline, CDR1 is LGHNA and CDR2 is YNFKEQ. The CDR3 contains 17 residues. CDR3: CASSRQRGGTNTGELFF. The CDR3 DNA is TGTGCCAGCAGCCGCCAAAGGGGGGGAACGAACACCGGGGAGCTGTTTTTT.

DNA of the CDR3: TGTGCCAGCAGCTTAGGAGGCGGGAGCGATACGCAGTATTTT. Its protein product is CASSLGGGSDTQYF. The chain recombines TRBV7-9 with TRBJ2-3; 7 nucleotides agree with TRBD2. Germline V lookup: CDR1 SEHNR, CDR2 FQNEAQ (reference sequence). This CDR3 is 14 amino acids long. After removal of 1 base from V and 6 bases from J, the junction contained 4 bases not matched to a gene.

The rearrangement uses TRBV5-4 and TRBJ2-1, with a weak D call TRBD1 (6 bases). This CDR3 spans 15 amino acids. Germline V gene lookup returns CDR1 SGHNT and CDR2 YYREEE (reference sequence). V was clipped by 4 bases and J by 0 bases, with 11 bases between them. CDR3 sequence: CASSPTGTSYNEQFF. The CDR3 DNA follows: TGTGCCAGCAGCCCTACAGGGACCTCCTACAATGAGCAGTTCTTC.

The rearrangement links TRBV5-4 to TRBJ2-5; 11 bases match TRBD2. This CDR3 has 16 residues. Unmatched junction bases numbered 8, after V lost 0 bases and J lost 7 bases. In germline, CDR1 is SGHNT, CDR2 YYREEE (reference sequence). CDR3 nucleotides: TGTGCCAGCAGCTTGGCCCTAGCGGGGGGAGCCTTGACCCAGTACTTC. As protein: CASSLALAGGALTQYF.

The rearrangement joins TRBV13 to TRBJ2-7; 9 positions match TRBD1. The germline gives CDR1 PRHDT, CDR2 FYEKMQ (reference sequence). The length of the CDR3 is 14 residues. With 5 bases clipped from V and 1 base from J, the junction kept 3 bases outside the gene matches. The CDR3, as DNA: TGTGCCAGCAGCCCCGGACAGGGGTCCTACGAGCAGTACTTC. The encoded protein is CASSPGQGSYEQYF.

This chain uses TRBV6-5 with TRBJ2-5; D perhaps matches TRBD2 (7 bases). Germline CDR1 MNHEY, CDR2 SVGAGI. The CDR3 sequence is 13 residues long. V was clipped by 5 bases and J by 5 bases, with 12 bases between them. This CDR3 is CASSGGGRETQYF. The CDR3 coding sequence is TGTGCCAGCAGTGGGGGGGGGCGGGAGACCCAGTACTTC.

This clone was detected only once. J is TRBJ2-6 and V is TRBV4-2, with D possibly TRBD1 on 6 matching bases. The CDR3 is 18 amino acids. Trimming left V 5 bases short and J 3 bases short, with 20 bases between. The germline V gene has CDR1 LGHNA and CDR2 YNFKEQ. The CDR3 nucleotides read TGTGCCAGCAGCAACACCGGGACATTCGCGGGTGGGGCCAACGTCCTGACTTTC. Amino acid sequence: CASSNTGTFAGGANVLTF.

V gene TRBV6-5 combines with J gene TRBJ2-2; 7 positions match TRBD1. This CDR3 has 12 residues. The ends lost 8 bases at V and 6 bases at J; junction bases unmatched: 3. Looked up from germline, CDR1 is MNHEY and CDR2 is SVGAGI. The CDR3 DNA follows: TGTGCCAGCGGACAGGTAGCCGGGGAGCTGTTTTTT. Residues: CASGQVAGELFF.

This clone was observed a single time. The chain joins TRBV15 to TRBJ1-6; 9 bases map to TRBD1. The CDR3 is 15 amino acids. Trimming removed 2 bases from V and 10 bases from J; junction bases left unmatched: 6. CDR1 LNHNV and CDR2 YYDKDF come from the germline V gene (reference sequence). The CDR3 nucleotides are TGTGCCACCAGCAGACATCGGGACAGGGACTCACCCCTCCACTTT. The encoded protein is CATSRHRDRDSPLHF.

The rearrangement uses TRBV6-5 and TRBJ2-4, with TRBD1 matching 7 bases. This CDR3 comprises 12 residues. The V segment lost 6 bases and the J segment 9 bases; nucleotides outside the gene matches: 5. The V gene's germline CDR1 is MNHEY and CDR2 SVGAGI. CDR3 coding DNA: TGTGCCAGCAGGCCCGACAGGGTCATTCAGTACTTC. It codes for CASRPDRVIQYF.

The chain joins TRBV5-1 to TRBJ2-7; TRBD2 matches at 8 bases. This CDR3 spans 15 amino acids. Germline CDR1 reads SGHRS; CDR2 reads YFSETQ. V trimming: 4 bases; J trimming: 6 bases; junction bases outside the gene matches: 12. The CDR3 DNA reads as TGCGCCAGCAGCCCCCAGAGCGGGGGTGGAGGCGAGCAGTACTTC. Protein: CASSPQSGGGGEQYF.

V is TRBV6-1 and J is TRBJ2-3, with TRBD2 matching 11 bases. This CDR3 region has 14 residues. The junction had 8 bases not matched to a gene; V was cut back by 2 bases and J by 13 bases. The germline gives CDR1 MNHNS, CDR2 SASEGT. The CDR3 region is CASSELAGGRSKYF. CDR3 sequence (DNA): TGTGCCAGCAGTGAACTAGCGGGGGGCCGGTCAAAGTATTTT.

V and J are TRBV7-2 and TRBJ2-1; no reliable D call. This CDR3 has 15 residues. The germline V and J ends were trimmed by 0 bases and 10 bases, with 16 bases remaining between them. CDR1 and CDR2 (germline): SGHTA, FQGNSA. The CDR3 nucleotides are TGTGCCAGCAGCTTAGCGCTCAGCGAACCCCAAGAGCAGTTCTTC. Translation: CASSLALSEPQEQFF. Together with reference TRBV7-2 and TRBJ2-1, the CDR3 gives the full variable domain: GAGVSQSPSNKVTEKGKDVELRCDPISGHTALYWYRQSLGQGLEFLIYFQGNSAPDKSGLPSDRFSAERTGGSVSTLTIQRTQQEDSAVYLCASSLALSEPQEQFFGPGTRLTVL.